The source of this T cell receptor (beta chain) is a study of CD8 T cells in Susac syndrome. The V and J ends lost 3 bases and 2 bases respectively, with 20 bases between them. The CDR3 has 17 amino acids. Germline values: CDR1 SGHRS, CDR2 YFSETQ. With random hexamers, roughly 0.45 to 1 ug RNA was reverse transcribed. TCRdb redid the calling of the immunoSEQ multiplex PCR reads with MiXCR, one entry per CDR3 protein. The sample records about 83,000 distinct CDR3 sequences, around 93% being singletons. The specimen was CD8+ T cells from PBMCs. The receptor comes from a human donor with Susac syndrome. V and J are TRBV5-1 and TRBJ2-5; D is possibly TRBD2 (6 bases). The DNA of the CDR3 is TGCGCCAGCAGCTCGTTCCGGGACTCACTTGGGCAAGAGACCCAGTACTTC. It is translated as CASSSFRDSLGQETQYF.